The 30 T cell receptor beta chains given below trace back to one sample, sequenced in a study of shared clonotypes between healthy human individuals. Profiling relied on immunoSEQ multiplex PCR, and the TCRdb table lists in-frame clones only, not all of them. Of some 1.5 million clones in the sample, roughly 96% were seen once. The sample consisted of naive CD4+ T cells sorted from blood. Stated subset: CD45RA+ positively selected. The receptors stem from a man aged 30 to 45 in good health.

The rearrangement joins TRBV5-6 to TRBJ2-7; D may correspond to TRBD1 or TRBD2 (7 bases each). The V and J ends lost 0 bases and 4 bases respectively, with 14 bases between them. The germline V gene has CDR1 SGHDT and CDR2 YYEEEE. There are 15 residues in the CDR3. The CDR3 nucleotides are TGTGCCAGCAGCTTGGCTCGGCAGGGGGGGTACGAGCAGTACTTC. Translation gives CASSLARQGGYEQYF.

This chain uses TRBV4-1 with TRBJ2-1; 11 positions match TRBD2. Germline CDR1 reads MGHRA; CDR2 reads YSYEKL. This CDR3 has 15 amino acids. Trimming took 3 bases from V and 9 from J; bases not matched to a gene: 7. CDR3 sequence: CASSHLLAGASEQFF. The CDR3 DNA follows: TGCGCCAGCAGCCACCTACTAGCGGGAGCGAGTGAGCAGTTCTTC.

The CDR3 here is CASSLFVGSHSLQEQYF. The CDR3 DNA reads TGTGCCAGCAGCTTGTTTGTAGGATCGCACTCCTTGCAGGAGCAGTACTTC. The chain employs TRBV5-8 and TRBJ2-7, with D hard to call. V lost 1 base and J 7 bases, leaving 24 bases between the germline ends. The CDR3 covers 17 residues. Germline V gene sequence: CDR1 SGHTS, CDR2 YDEGEE.

The V and J genes are TRBV7-3 and TRBJ2-2; maybe TRBD2 (6 bases). There are 16 residues in the CDR3. With 3 bases removed from V and 6 bases from J, the gap between germline ends came to 17 bases. CDR1 is SGHTA and CDR2 is FQGTGA in the germline V gene. The CDR3 sequence is CASSFVGGSGAGELFF. The CDR3 DNA reads TGTGCCAGCAGCTTCGTCGGAGGGAGTGGCGCCGGGGAGCTGTTTTTT.

The rearrangement links TRBV7-2 to TRBJ1-5; 9 bases are a match to TRBD1. Losses at the gene ends were 1 base for V and 1 base for J; bases not matched to a gene: 2. The CDR3 consists of 16 residues. CDR1 and CDR2 from the germline V gene are SGHTA and FQGNSA. The CDR3 loop reads CASSLVTGGSNQPQHF. The DNA of the CDR3 is TGTGCCAGCAGCTTAGTGACAGGGGGGAGCAATCAGCCCCAGCATTTT.

This clone was recorded only once. This chain uses TRBV10-3 with TRBJ2-3; D unclear. This CDR3 is built from 13 residues. Germline loops: CDR1 ENHRY, CDR2 SYGVKD. With 9 bases removed from V and 2 bases from J, the gap between germline ends came to 12 bases. CDR3 residues: CAILGRITDTQYF. In DNA form, the CDR3 reads TGTGCCATTTTGGGTCGGATCACAGATACGCAGTATTTT.

CDR3 amino acids: CASSPRGSGTVGNRYEQYF. The CDR3 coding sequence is TGTGCCAGCAGCCCTCGCGGCAGCGGGACTGTGGGAAACCGCTACGAGCAGTACTTC. This chain links TRBV7-2 with TRBJ2-7, with 7 bases matching TRBD2. V gave up 5 bases and J gave up 3 bases; unmatched junction bases: 22. The CDR3 runs 19 residues. Germline V gene data show CDR1 as SGHTA and CDR2 as FQGNSA.

CDR3 sequence reads: CASRPFGGTGELFF. CDR3 sequence (DNA): TGTGCCAGCAGGCCTTTTGGTGGCACCGGGGAGCTGTTTTTT. The chain couples TRBV6-5 to TRBJ2-2, with D hard to call. This CDR3 contains 14 residues. Between the trimmed V and J ends, which lost 6 bases and 4 bases, there was a span of 12 bases. CDR1 and CDR2 (germline): MNHEY, SVGAGI.

The chain uses TRBV30 and TRBJ2-2; TRBD2 might be the D (6 bases). This CDR3 comprises 15 residues. CDR1 GTSNPN and CDR2 SVGIG come from the germline V gene (reference sequence). V was trimmed by 5 bases and J by 5 bases, leaving 18 bases between them. CDR3 bases: TGTGCCTGGTTGGTTGGGGGAGGCGGAACCGGGGAGCTGTTTTTT. This translates into CAWLVGGGGTGELFF.

As regards this clone: Other DNA sequences within the sample encode an identical CDR3. V is TRBV4-1 and J is TRBJ2-3; D not certain. The CDR3 spans 11 residues. Per the germline V gene, CDR1 is MGHRA and CDR2 is YSYEKL. Trimming shortened V by 1 base and J by 6 bases, and 2 bases separated the two germline ends. This chain's CDR3 is CASSQVDTQYF. CDR3 in DNA: TGCGCCAGCAGCCAAGTGGATACGCAGTATTTT.

This chain connects TRBV5-8 to TRBJ1-5; D is unclear. The V end lost 4 bases, the J end lost 0 bases, and 11 bases lay between the germline ends. This CDR3 region has 15 residues. Germline lookup yields CDR1 SGHTS and CDR2 YDEGEE. The CDR3 spells CASSNPWSSNQPQHF. Written as DNA, the CDR3 is TGTGCCAGCAGCAACCCGTGGTCTAGCAATCAGCCCCAGCATTTT.

The V call is TRBV11-2, the J call TRBJ1-2; 7 bases are a match to TRBD1. J gave up 5 bases and V 0 bases, and 15 bases lay outside the gene matches. Germline V gene sequence: CDR1 SGHAT, CDR2 FQNNGV. The CDR3 spans 18 residues. CDR3 loop: CASSLDPTGARAIYGYTF. CDR3 bases: TGTGCCAGCAGCTTAGATCCCACAGGGGCGAGGGCGATTTATGGCTACACCTTC.

V gene TRBV18 combines with J gene TRBJ2-7; 11 nucleotides match TRBD2. Losses at the gene ends were 5 bases for V and 2 bases for J; bases not matched to a gene: 5. The CDR3 spans 15 residues. Per the germline V gene, CDR1 is KGHSH and CDR2 is LQKENI. The CDR3 sequence is CASSSGTSGTYEQYF. CDR3 DNA: TGTGCCAGCTCATCCGGGACTAGCGGTACCTACGAGCAGTACTTC. The entire variable domain, with the rest obtained from reference TRBV18 and TRBJ2-7, is as follows: NAGVMQNPRHLVRRRGQEARLRCSPMKGHSHVYWYRQLPEEGLKFMVYLQKENIIDESGMPKERFSAEFPKEGPSILRIQQVVRGDSAAYFCASSSGTSGTYEQYFGPGTRLTVT.

The gene calls are TRBV7-9 and TRBJ2-3; D possibly corresponds to TRBD2 (5 bases). The CDR3 sequence is 15 residues long. Per the germline V gene, CDR1 is SEHNR and CDR2 is FQNEAQ (reference sequence). Trimming took off 1 base at V and 6 bases at J, with 14 bases between the two ends. The CDR3 reads CASSLGRVASDTQYF. The CDR3 nucleotides are TGTGCCAGCAGCTTAGGGCGGGTCGCGTCGGATACGCAGTATTTT.

This clone came up once. Written as DNA, the CDR3 is TGTGCCAGCAGTGGTCTAAGGGGGGATACGCAGTATTTT. It encodes CASSGLRGDTQYF. This chain joins TRBV6-6 and TRBJ2-3; D may be TRBD1 (6 bases). From germline, CDR1 is MNHNY and CDR2 SVGAGI (reference sequence). The V and J ends lost 5 bases and 6 bases respectively, with 12 bases between them. This CDR3 is built from 13 residues.

J is TRBJ2-3 and V is TRBV5-4, with no clear D. The CDR3 spans 14 residues. Germline lookup yields CDR1 SGHNT and CDR2 YYREEE (reference sequence). V dropped 3 bases and J dropped 3 bases, with 11 bases sitting between them. The CDR3: CASSYTLRTDTQYF. The CDR3 nucleotides read TGTGCCAGCAGCTACACCCTTAGAACAGATACGCAGTATTTT.

The count of this clone is one. The chain is built from TRBV18 and TRBJ2-1; possible D gene TRBD1, 6 bases. Per the germline V gene, CDR1 is KGHSH and CDR2 is LQKENI. This CDR3 has 12 amino acids. With 5 bases removed from V and 6 bases from J, the gap between germline ends came to 8 bases. CDR3 coding DNA: TGTGCCAGCTCAACAGGGCCCAATGAGCAGTTCTTC. Protein sequence: CASSTGPNEQFF.

J is TRBJ1-2 and V is TRBV28; perhaps TRBD1 as D (5 bases). The CDR3 spans 12 residues. Trimming left V 6 bases short and J 8 bases short, with 13 bases between. Germline-derived CDR1 and CDR2 are MDHEN and SYDVKM. The CDR3 is CASREAPGGYTF. For the CDR3, the DNA is TGTGCCAGCAGAGAGGCGCCAGGGGGCTACACCTTC.

The chain carries TRBV28 and TRBJ2-1; D may match TRBD1 or TRBD2 (5 bases each). This CDR3 has 12 amino acids. Germline-derived CDR1 and CDR2 are MDHEN and SYDVKM. The V and J ends lost 10 bases and 6 bases respectively, with 13 bases between them. The CDR3 reads CATRDPFNEQFF. CDR3 nucleotide sequence: TGTGCCACCCGGGACCCCTTCAATGAGCAGTTCTTC.

The table lists this clone with a count of one. The chain employs TRBV6-5 and TRBJ2-7; unclear D gene. The V and J ends lost 6 bases and 6 bases respectively, with 9 bases between them. This CDR3 comprises 11 residues. Germline V gene sequence: CDR1 MNHEY, CDR2 SVGAGI. The CDR3: CASRELAEQYF. CDR3 DNA sequence: TGTGCCAGCAGGGAGTTGGCCGAGCAGTACTTC.

This chain joins TRBV2 and TRBJ1-2, with TRBD1 matching over 7 bases. This CDR3 region has 15 residues. The germline CDR1 and CDR2 sequences are SNHLY and FYNNEI. J gave up 7 bases and V 6 bases, and 14 bases lay outside the gene matches. CDR3 bases: TGTGCCAGCAGGGGTGGACAGGCCATGGGGAGTGGCTACACCTTC. Translating gives CASRGGQAMGSGYTF.

The V gene is TRBV5-4, the J gene TRBJ2-7, with a weak D call TRBD1 (5 bases). Trimming cost V 8 bases and J 0 bases, with 15 bases left between them. The CDR3 spans 14 residues. Looked up from germline, CDR1 is SGHNT and CDR2 is YYREEE (reference sequence). The CDR3 coding sequence is TGTGCCAGTAGCAGGGAATTAAGCTCCTACGAGCAGTACTTC. This encodes CASSRELSSYEQYF.

The chain recombines TRBV19 with TRBJ2-1; tentative D call: TRBD2 (6 bases). V was clipped by 7 bases and J by 1 base, with 8 bases between them. Germline V CDR1 and CDR2: LNHDA, SQIVND (reference sequence). The CDR3 runs 13 residues. In DNA form, the CDR3 reads TGTGCCAGTATGCGGGATTCCTACAATGAGCAGTTCTTC. Its protein product is CASMRDSYNEQFF. Together with reference TRBV19 and TRBJ2-1, the CDR3 gives the full variable domain: DGGITQSPKYLFRKEGQNVTLSCEQNLNHDAMYWYRQDPGQGLRLIYYSQIVNDFQKGDIAEGYSVSREKKESFPLTVTSAQKNPTAFYLCASMRDSYNEQFFGPGTRLTVL.

V gene TRBV5-5 combines with J gene TRBJ2-2; 9 bases line up with TRBD2. This CDR3 contains 14 residues. V was clipped by 5 bases and J by 4 bases; unmatched bases: 3. Germline assignment: CDR1 SGHKS and CDR2 YYEKEE (reference sequence). CDR3 DNA: TGTGCCAGCAGGGGACTAGCAGCCACCGGGGAGCTGTTTTTT. It encodes CASRGLAATGELFF.

This clone was recorded once. V gene TRBV11-2 combines with J gene TRBJ2-1; 7 bases align to TRBD1. CDR1 and CDR2 (germline): SGHAT, FQNNGV. The CDR3 consists of 15 residues. V shed 5 bases and J 3 bases; nucleotides not matched to a gene: 7. The chain's CDR3 is CASSRTGTDYNEQFF. CDR3 DNA: TGTGCCAGCAGCCGGACCGGGACAGACTACAATGAGCAGTTCTTC.

This clone was seen only a few times. The rearrangement uses TRBV28 and TRBJ2-5; no definite D call. Per germline, CDR1 MDHEN and CDR2 SYDVKM. V was clipped by 4 bases and J by 0 bases, with 6 bases between them. CDR3 length: 13 residues. The CDR3 sequence is CASSSAYQETQYF. The DNA for the CDR3 is TGTGCCAGCAGTTCGGCTTACCAAGAGACCCAGTACTTC.

The chain uses TRBV10-1 and TRBJ2-7, with D perhaps TRBD2 (6 bases). Germline-derived CDR1 and CDR2 are WNHNN and SYGVQD (reference sequence). The CDR3 extends over 15 amino acids. Trimming pared 0 bases from V and 5 bases from J, leaving 14 bases between. The CDR3 here is CASSESWRDGDEQYF. The CDR3 DNA sequence: TGCGCCAGCAGTGAGTCGTGGAGGGATGGGGACGAGCAGTACTTC.

This chain links TRBV5-5 with TRBJ1-1; D remains ambiguous. CDR1 SGHKS and CDR2 YYEKEE come from the germline V gene (reference sequence). V dropped 0 bases and J dropped 2 bases, with 20 bases sitting between them. This CDR3 is 18 amino acids long. The CDR3 here is CASSLAGVYRGGNTEAFF. In DNA form, the CDR3 reads TGTGCCAGCAGCTTGGCGGGAGTCTACAGAGGTGGCAACACTGAAGCTTTCTTT.

The chain is built from TRBV5-5 and TRBJ2-1, with 14 bases identical to TRBD2. Germline CDR1 and CDR2: SGHKS and YYEKEE (reference sequence). The CDR3 length is 19 residues. Trimming cost V 1 base and J 7 bases; bases outside gene matches: 13. This CDR3 is CASSLLGTSGRIGYNEQFF. CDR3 in DNA: TGTGCCAGCAGCTTGCTCGGGACTAGCGGGAGAATTGGGTATAATGAGCAGTTCTTC.

This clone was detected once. This chain joins TRBV10-1 and TRBJ2-5; 7 nucleotides agree with TRBD1. The V segment lost 6 bases and the J segment 6 bases; nucleotides outside the gene matches: 7. This CDR3 is 13 amino acids long. Germline-derived CDR1 and CDR2 are WNHNN and SYGVQD (reference sequence). The CDR3 loop reads CASSQTGTKTQYF. The CDR3 DNA follows: TGCGCCAGCAGCCAGACAGGGACGAAGACCCAGTACTTC.